These T cell receptor beta chains were read from a single sample in a study of T cells after yellow fever vaccination. Each CDR3 protein is one row after TCRdb ran MiXCR on the 5' RACE reads. Of some 240,000 distinct CDR3 sequences in the sample, more than 3.5% are singletons; the top ten hold 19%. Sequences were derived from PBMCs, sampled 15 days after the yellow fever booster vaccination. The receptors were sampled from a young man who received the YFV17D yellow fever vaccine. Both conserved end residues are part of each CDR3. Each record gives: CDR3 length, J gene, V gene, D gene, clone size, CDR3 protein, CDR3 DNA. A D gene is named only where the DNA matches it firmly. Some rows have no size entry. The others give once, few or many, or a class for an expanded clone.

15	TRBJ2-3	TRBV5-8	TRBD2	NA	CASRTRGDYTDTQYF	TGTGCCAGCAGGACCCGGGGGGACTACACAGATACGCAGTATTTT
13	TRBJ1-5	TRBV7-8	NA	many	CASSSYSNQPQHF	TGTGCCAGCAGCAGCTATAGCAATCAGCCCCAGCATTTT
12	TRBJ2-2	TRBV27	NA	few	CASSFEGRRLFF	TGTGCCAGCAGTTTCGAGGGTCGGCGGCTGTTTTTT
13	TRBJ2-3	TRBV10-3	NA	few	CAISESLFVLQYF	TGTGCCATCAGTGAGTCTCTCTTCGTCTTGCAGTATTTT
15	TRBJ2-1	TRBV14	NA	many	CASSPGRTSYNEQFF	TGTGCCAGCAGCCCCGGACGTACCTCCTACAATGAGCAGTTCTTC
13	TRBJ2-5	TRBV7-2	TRBD1	many	CASGRDRQETQYF	TGTGCCAGCGGTAGGGACAGACAAGAGACCCAGTACTTC
14	TRBJ2-2	TRBV5-1	NA	many	CASSLGTMAGELFF	TGCGCCAGCAGCTTGGGTACGATGGCCGGGGAGCTGTTTTTT
14	TRBJ1-3	TRBV20-1	NA	many	CSARGPLSGNTIYF	TGCAGTGCTAGAGGCCCCCTCTCTGGAAACACCATATATTTT
13	TRBJ1-5	TRBV4-1	TRBD1	many	CASSQDRSPPQHF	TGCGCCAGCAGCCAGGACAGGAGCCCGCCCCAGCATTTT
14	TRBJ2-7	TRBV7-2	NA	many	CASSLSGRPYEQYF	TGTGCCAGCAGCTTATCCGGACGGCCATACGAGCAGTACTTC
13	TRBJ2-7	TRBV7-2	NA	many	CASSLTNSYEQYF	TGTGCCAGCAGCTTGACCAACTCCTACGAGCAGTACTTC
17	TRBJ2-6	TRBV20-1	NA	many	CSANVPGQVSGANVLTF	TGCAGTGCTAACGTGCCGGGGCAGGTGTCTGGGGCCAACGTCCTGACTTTC
14	TRBJ2-7	TRBV18	TRBD1	many	CASSPGQVLSSEYF	TGTGCCAGCTCACCGGGACAGGTACTTTCATCCGAGTACTTC
15	TRBJ1-1	TRBV2	NA	many	CASSVTGREYTEAFF	TGTGCCAGCAGTGTTACGGGCAGGGAGTACACTGAAGCTTTCTTT
15	TRBJ2-1	TRBV5-1	NA	many	CASSPTKISYNEQFF	TGCGCCAGCAGCCCCACGAAGATCTCCTACAATGAGCAGTTCTTC
15	TRBJ2-2	TRBV7-2	NA	many	CASSLWGQNTGELFF	TGTGCCAGCAGCTTATGGGGCCAGAACACCGGGGAGCTGTTTTTT
14	TRBJ2-1	TRBV5-1	NA	many	CASSLEQTYNEQFF	TGCGCCAGCAGCTTGGAACAGACTTACAATGAGCAGTTCTTC
14	TRBJ2-5	TRBV18	NA	many	CASSPGNRQETQYF	TGTGCCAGCTCACCAGGGAATAGGCAAGAGACCCAGTACTTC
14	TRBJ2-7	TRBV27	NA	many	CASSLSFNSYEQYF	TGTGCCAGCAGTTTATCGTTCAACTCCTACGAGCAGTACTTC
20	TRBJ1-1	TRBV5-1	NA	NA	CASSGTTPGHVTSANTEAFF	TGCGCCAGCAGCGGAACAACCCCGGGACATGTCACGTCGGCGAACACTGAAGCTTTCTTT
16	TRBJ2-7	TRBV6-5	NA	many	CASSPRQTGLDYEQYF	TGTGCCAGCAGCCCCCGCCAAACAGGGTTAGACTACGAGCAGTACTTC
12	TRBJ1-2	TRBV6-5	NA	many	CAIRGSVSGYTF	TGTGCCATCCGGGGGTCGGTCTCTGGCTACACCTTC
11	TRBJ1-2	TRBV18	TRBD1	many	CATGANYGYTF	TGTGCTACAGGGGCTAACTATGGCTACACCTTC
15	TRBJ2-1	TRBV10-2	TRBD2	many	CASSFAPGLGGGQFF	TGCGCCAGCAGCTTTGCCCCGGGACTAGGGGGGGGGCAGTTCTTC
17	TRBJ2-1	TRBV7-9	TRBD2	NA	CASSSRRTGGRDNEQFF	TGTGCCAGCAGCTCGCGGAGAACGGGGGGGCGTGATAATGAGCAGTTCTTC
14	TRBJ1-3	TRBV5-1	TRBD1	few	CASNQGDSGNTIYF	TGCGCCAGCAACCAGGGGGACTCTGGAAACACCATATATTTT
15	TRBJ2-4	TRBV12-3/TRBV12-4	TRBD1	many	CASRQGRSPQNIQYF	TGTGCCAGTCGACAGGGGCGCTCACCCCAAAACATTCAGTACTTC
16	TRBJ2-3	TRBV3-1	NA	many	CASSPGAGLVTDTQYF	TGTGCCAGCAGCCCAGGGGCCGGACTAGTAACAGATACGCAGTATTTT
16	TRBJ2-1	TRBV6-6	NA	many	CASSPWGGLSYNEQFF	TGTGCCAGCAGCCCTTGGGGGGGGCTTAGCTACAATGAGCAGTTCTTC
15	TRBJ2-1	TRBV6-6	TRBD1	many	CASSPDRESHNEQFF	TGTGCCAGCAGCCCGGACAGGGAGTCCCACAATGAGCAGTTCTTC
14	TRBJ1-1	TRBV18	NA	many	CASSPRAGKTEAFF	TGTGCCAGCTCACCACGAGCAGGCAAGACTGAAGCTTTCTTT
12	TRBJ2-1	TRBV29-1	NA	few	CSAKFPGGEQFF	TGCAGCGCCAAATTCCCAGGTGGTGAGCAGTTCTTC
15	TRBJ1-5	TRBV5-4	NA	many	CASSFGGTGNQPQHF	TGTGCCAGCAGCTTTGGCGGGACGGGGAATCAGCCCCAGCATTTT
13	TRBJ1-5	TRBV6-5	NA	many	CASSYRGREPQHF	TGTGCCAGCAGTTACCGGGGGCGTGAGCCCCAGCATTTT
16	TRBJ2-4	TRBV28	TRBD2	NA	CASSSSVGRGGNIQYF	TGTGCCAGCAGTTCATCGGTGGGGCGGGGGGGAAACATTCAGTACTTC
13	TRBJ2-1	TRBV20-1	TRBD2	many	CSARVLAGNEQFF	TGCAGTGCTAGAGTCCTAGCGGGGAATGAGCAGTTCTTC
16	TRBJ2-5	TRBV7-2	TRBD1	many	CASSWGPTGHQETQYF	TGTGCCAGCAGCTGGGGTCCGACAGGGCACCAAGAGACCCAGTACTTC
14	TRBJ2-5	TRBV7-2	TRBD1	many	CASRRTGGLETQYF	TGTGCCAGCAGACGGACAGGGGGCTTGGAGACCCAGTACTTC
12	TRBJ2-1	TRBV9	NA	NA	CASSGTNNEQFF	TGTGCCAGCAGCGGGACTAACAATGAGCAGTTCTTC
14	TRBJ1-1	TRBV7-9	NA	NA	CATSWWGLNSEAFF	TGTGCCACCAGCTGGTGGGGACTGAACTCTGAAGCTTTCTTT
14	TRBJ1-1	TRBV15	NA	many	CATSVDIGYTEAFF	TGTGCCACCAGCGTCGACATCGGGTACACTGAAGCTTTCTTT
15	TRBJ1-5	TRBV5-5	NA	many	CASSGTLYSNQPQHF	TGTGCCAGCAGCGGGACACTCTATAGCAATCAGCCCCAGCATTTT
13	TRBJ1-5	TRBV30	NA	many	CAWSVQADQPQHF	TGTGCCTGGAGTGTACAGGCGGACCAGCCCCAGCATTTT
13	TRBJ2-1	TRBV11-2	TRBD1	many	CASSLETGDEQFF	TGTGCCAGCAGCTTAGAGACAGGGGATGAGCAGTTCTTC
14	TRBJ1-2	TRBV20-1	NA	many	CSAMRTLVNYGYTF	TGCAGTGCTATGAGGACACTCGTTAACTATGGCTACACCTTC
14	TRBJ2-1	TRBV5-1	NA	many	CASSLDPPYNEQFF	TGCGCCAGCAGCTTGGATCCCCCCTACAATGAGCAGTTCTTC
15	TRBJ2-2	TRBV7-2	NA	many	CASSTQSGNTGELFF	TGTGCCAGCAGCACCCAGTCGGGTAACACCGGGGAGCTGTTTTTT
14	TRBJ2-5	TRBV20-1	NA	many	CSARVGGPQETQYF	TGCAGTGCTAGGGTGGGGGGGCCCCAAGAGACCCAGTACTTC
16	TRBJ2-5	TRBV7-2	TRBD2	many	CASSLRTSGEGETQYF	TGTGCCAGCAGCCTCCGGACTAGCGGGGAGGGAGAGACCCAGTACTTC
15	TRBJ2-1	TRBV7-9	TRBD2	many	CASNHGLAGEREQFF	TGTGCCAGCAACCATGGACTAGCGGGGGAGCGGGAGCAGTTCTTC
13	TRBJ2-3	TRBV20-1	TRBD2	many	CSAGLAPTDTQYF	TGCAGTGCCGGACTAGCACCGACAGATACGCAGTATTTT
15	TRBJ2-3	TRBV19	TRBD2	few	CASSSTSGHTDTQYF	TGTGCCAGTAGTAGTACTAGCGGGCACACAGATACGCAGTATTTT
15	TRBJ2-2	TRBV5-6	NA	NA	CASSLVRVNTGELFF	TGTGCCAGCAGCTTGGTTAGAGTAAACACCGGGGAGCTGTTTTTT
11	TRBJ2-7	TRBV5-4	NA	many	CASSLAGEQYF	TGTGCCAGCAGCTTGGCCGGCGAGCAGTACTTC
16	TRBJ2-2	TRBV5-4	TRBD2	few	CASSSQSRGGGGELFF	TGTGCCAGCAGCTCCCAATCGCGGGGGGGCGGCGGGGAGCTGTTTTTT
11	TRBJ2-7	TRBV12-3/TRBV12-4	NA	many	CASSSNYEQYF	TGTGCCAGCAGCAGTAATTACGAGCAGTACTTC
12	TRBJ2-1	TRBV12-3/TRBV12-4	NA	many	CASTSSYNEQFF	TGTGCCAGCACCAGCTCCTACAATGAGCAGTTCTTC